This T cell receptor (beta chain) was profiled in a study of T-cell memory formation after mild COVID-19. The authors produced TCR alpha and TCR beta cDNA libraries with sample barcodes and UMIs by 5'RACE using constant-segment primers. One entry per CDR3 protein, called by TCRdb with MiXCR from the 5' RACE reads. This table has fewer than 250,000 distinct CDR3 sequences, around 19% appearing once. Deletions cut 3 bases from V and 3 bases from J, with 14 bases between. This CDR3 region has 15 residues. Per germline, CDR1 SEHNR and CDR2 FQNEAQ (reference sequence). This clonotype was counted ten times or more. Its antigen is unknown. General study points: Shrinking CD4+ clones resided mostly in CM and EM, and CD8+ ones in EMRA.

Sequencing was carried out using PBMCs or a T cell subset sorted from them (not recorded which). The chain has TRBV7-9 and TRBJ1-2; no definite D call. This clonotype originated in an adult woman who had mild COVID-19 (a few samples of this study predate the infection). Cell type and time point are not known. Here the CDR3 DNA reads TGTGCCAGCAGCTTGGGTTCAAGCCTTGACTATGGCTACACCTTC. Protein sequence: CASSLGSSLDYGYTF.